The present entry profiles one T cell receptor (beta chain) with its context. Its specific antigen is unknown. A read error is possible here, since a much larger clone lies one base away. Libraries of naive CD8 T cells were built from anywhere between about 19,000 and 1,000,000 sorted cells, with 10%, 30% or 50% of the purified RNA used. Naive CD8 T cells were FACS-sorted as CD8+CD4-CCR7+CD45RA+ on a BD FACSAria II into RLT Plus buffer. To test detection sensitivity, Jurkat RNA equivalent to about ten TCR copies was spiked into samples of roughly 18,000-1,000,000 naive CD8 T cells. CD8 T cells were enriched using RosetteSep CD8+ T Cell Enrichment Cocktail and Ficoll-Paque, and the enriched cells then underwent ACK red cell lysis. The record originates from a study of molecular identifiers for immune sequencing clone quantification (dated by TCRdb to 2016 to 2018). Regarding the complete study: In a replicate experiment, RNA from roughly 20,000 or 100,000 naive CD8 T cells was split into five aliquots, four of which were sequenced. This methods study benchmarked molecular-identifier clustering-based TCR repertoire sequencing (MIDCIRS) and TCR RNA copy counting, using CD8 T cells to do so. What the study reported, not specific to this receptor: Spiked-in Jurkat TCR RNA equal to a single cell's worth was reported to be detectable even within 1,200,000 naive CD8 T cells. In CMV-specific effector cells, over 99% of molecules were held by clones above 20 RNA copies, whereas under 1% of molecules were held by such clones in naive cells. When barcode sub-clustering was not used, chimeric consensus sequences inflated TCR diversity, with chimeras reaching as high as 47%. Naive libraries contained spiked-in Jurkat TCR RNA (more than nine copies' worth), which is not part of the donor repertoire. Highly expanded clone sizes could be underestimated because identical TCR molecules may share a barcode. Modeling estimated 2.5 to 3.5 recovered TCR RNA copies per cell, compared with approximately 9.5 by digital PCR, which implies about 30% capture efficiency.

The CDR3 has 13 amino acids, counting the end cysteine and phenylalanine. Only the CDR3 region is kept as DNA, spanning 39 bases read in frame from base 1. From a lookup of the germline V gene, CDR1 and CDR2 are MDHEN and SYDVKM. Library generation was performed with PCR. Sequencing instrument: Illumina HiSeq 4000. Preparation of bulk TCR libraries followed a previously described approach, with the TCR primers listed in Table S5. The Qiagen AllPrep DNA/RNA kit was used to purify total RNA. Before analysis, reads from multiple sequencing runs of one library were combined. The authors' analysis ran thus. Reads were retained only if their TCR constant sequence matched exactly, and those retained reads were trimmed to 150 nt and grouped according to their 12-nt molecular barcodes. Reads in each barcode group were sub-clustered using a 15% Levenshtein threshold, and a quality-weighted consensus sequence was built for each RNA molecule. Non-functional sequences were removed, as were lower-count sequences one edit away from another. Barcode sub-clusters with fewer than 20% of the maximum read count were removed, based on fitting two negative binomial distributions. Using fastp at Q25 and MiXCR, TCRdb reprocessed the public reads and kept productive beta chains. CDR3 protein duplicates are merged, each entry listing the most common genes and DNA. The V and J calls were not made by the authors but by TCRdb's processing. In all, the sample holds around 70,000 distinct CDR3 sequences, and less than 20% of those were seen once. The top ten hold roughly 1.6% of the sample.

Rearrangement joined TRBV28 to TRBJ2-1, with no reliable assignment of the D segment. The receptor comes from a human donor in good health. Some libraries in this study had Jurkat cell RNA spiked in. The sequencing sample was made of naive CD8+ T cells from blood, with Jurkat cell RNA spiked in. What this sample's cell subset or site label stands for: FACS-sorted CD8+CD4-CCR7+CD45RA+ naive T cells. In nucleotide form, the sequence is TGTGCCAGCAGCCGGAGTTCCTGCAATGAGCAGTTCTTC. Its translation reads: CASSRSSCNEQFF.